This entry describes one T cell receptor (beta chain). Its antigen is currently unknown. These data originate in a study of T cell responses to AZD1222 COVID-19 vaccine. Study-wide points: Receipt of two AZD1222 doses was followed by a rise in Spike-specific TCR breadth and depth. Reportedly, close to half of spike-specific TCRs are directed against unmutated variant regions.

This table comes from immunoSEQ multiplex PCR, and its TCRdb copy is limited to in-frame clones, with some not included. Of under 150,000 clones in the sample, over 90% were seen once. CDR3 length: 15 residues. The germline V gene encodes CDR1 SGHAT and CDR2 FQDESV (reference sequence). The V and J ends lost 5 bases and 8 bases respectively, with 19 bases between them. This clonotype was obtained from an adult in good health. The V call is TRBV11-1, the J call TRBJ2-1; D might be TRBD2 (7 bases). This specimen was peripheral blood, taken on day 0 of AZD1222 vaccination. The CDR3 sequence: CASSLLGGGLHEQFF. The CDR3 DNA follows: TGTGCCAGCAGCCTCCTGGGCGGGGGCCTTCATGAGCAGTTCTTC.